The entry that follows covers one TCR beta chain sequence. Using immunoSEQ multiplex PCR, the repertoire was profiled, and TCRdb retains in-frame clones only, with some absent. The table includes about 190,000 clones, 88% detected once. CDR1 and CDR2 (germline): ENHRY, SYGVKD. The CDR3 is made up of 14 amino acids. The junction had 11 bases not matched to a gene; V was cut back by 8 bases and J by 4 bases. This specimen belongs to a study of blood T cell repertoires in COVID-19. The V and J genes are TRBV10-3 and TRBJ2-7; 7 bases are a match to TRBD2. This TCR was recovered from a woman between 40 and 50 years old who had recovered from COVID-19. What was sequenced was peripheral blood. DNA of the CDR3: TGTGCCATCGCTCGGACTAGTCCGGATTACGAGCAGTACTTC. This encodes CAIARTSPDYEQYF.